Below, 20 T cell receptor beta chains from the same sample are listed, as sequenced in a study of CD8+ T cells in alopecia areata. Sequencing templates came from extracted RNA that was reverse transcribed into cDNA. Profiled with immunoSEQ multiplex PCR; TCRdb holds only in-frame clones, not every one. The table has 200,000 to 250,000 clones, 65% to 70% seen once; the top ten hold approximately 1.2%. The sequencing here drew on CD4+ T cells sorted from blood, taken at week 0. These receptor sequences come from a human donor with alopecia areata.

The J gene is TRBJ1-5, the V gene TRBV29-1; D is undetermined. The V gene lost 3 bases and the J gene lost 0 bases, with 12 bases spanning the gap. CDR3 length equals 15 residues. Germline lookup yields CDR1 SQVTM and CDR2 ANQGSEA. The CDR3 reads CSVESAQYSNQPQHF. The DNA of the CDR3 is TGCAGCGTTGAGTCGGCACAGTATAGCAATCAGCCCCAGCATTTT.

The gene calls are TRBV29-1 and TRBJ2-3; the D gene is possibly TRBD2 (5 bases). Trimming pared 1 base from V and 6 bases from J, leaving 11 bases between. Germline CDR1 reads SQVTM; CDR2 reads ANQGSEA. This CDR3 spans 13 amino acids. The CDR3 region has the DNA TGCAGCGTTGAAGGCCGGGGTGGCGATACGCAGTATTTT. Protein sequence: CSVEGRGGDTQYF.

The chain links TRBV30 to TRBJ1-4; unclear D gene. The CDR3 extends over 16 amino acids. Germline V gene sequence: CDR1 GTSNPN, CDR2 SVGIG (reference sequence). Trimming pared 0 bases from V and 0 bases from J, leaving 11 bases between. The CDR3 protein is CAWSVSWSATNEKLFF. DNA for the CDR3: TGTGCCTGGAGTGTATCATGGTCAGCAACTAATGAAAAACTGTTTTTT. The entire variable domain, with the rest obtained from reference TRBV30 and TRBJ1-4, is as follows: SQTIHQWPATLVQPVGSPLSLECTVEGTSNPNLYWYRQAAGRGLQLLFYSVGIGQISSEVPQNLSASRPQDRQFILSSKKLLLSDSGFYLCAWSVSWSATNEKLFFGSGTQLSVL.

This chain links TRBV5-6 with TRBJ1-6; D is undetermined. Germline CDR1 SGHDT, CDR2 YYEEEE. CDR3 length: 17 amino acids. Deletions cut 0 bases from V and 0 bases from J, with 10 bases between. DNA for the CDR3: TGTGCCAGCAGCTTGGTTTCGTCTAGCTCCTATAATTCACCCCTCCACTTT. Its protein product is CASSLVSSSSYNSPLHF.

V and J are TRBV5-6 and TRBJ1-3; 7 bases match TRBD1. V shed 4 bases and J 0 bases; nucleotides not matched to a gene: 7. Germline values: CDR1 SGHDT, CDR2 YYEEEE. The CDR3 contains 16 residues. The DNA of the CDR3 is TGTGCCAGCAGCCTTCGGACAGGCTTCTCTGGAAACACCATATATTTT. Amino acids: CASSLRTGFSGNTIYF.

The V gene is TRBV18, the J gene TRBJ1-2; TRBD1 matches 9 bases. There are 14 residues in the CDR3. The germline gives CDR1 KGHSH, CDR2 LQKENI. Trimming at V came to 1 base and at J to 8 bases, leaving 5 bases not matched to a gene. The CDR3 nucleotides are TGTGCCAGCTCACCACGGGACAGGGCAGGAGGCTACACCTTC. Translation: CASSPRDRAGGYTF.

This clone was picked up a small number of times. This chain links TRBV30 with TRBJ2-7; tentative D call: TRBD1 (6 bases). CDR1 is GTSNPN, CDR2 SVGIG, per germline (reference sequence). The CDR3 is 17 amino acids. V gave up 4 bases and J gave up 7 bases, with 29 bases separating them. The CDR3 protein is CAWTHLRDTLTVMEQYF. CDR3 in DNA: TGTGCCTGGACTCACCTCCGGGACACACTGACGGTCATGGAGCAGTACTTC.

The gene calls are TRBV30 and TRBJ1-1; D unclear. The V end lost 1 base, the J end lost 3 bases, and 9 bases lay between the germline ends. The CDR3 is 13 residues long. Germline V lookup: CDR1 GTSNPN, CDR2 SVGIG (reference sequence). DNA of the CDR3: TGTGCCTGGAGTGACATGTTTTACACTGAAGCTTTCTTT. Translated, it gives CAWSDMFYTEAFF.

This chain connects TRBV5-1 to TRBJ1-2, with 7 positions matching TRBD1. The CDR3 consists of 15 residues. Germline V lookup: CDR1 SGHRS, CDR2 YFSETQ. V shed 6 bases, J shed 2 bases, and the junction held 10 bases outside the gene matches. CDR3 in amino acids: CASTYSPGGNYGYTF. CDR3 DNA: TGCGCCAGCACCTACTCCCCAGGGGGGAACTATGGCTACACCTTC.

Comment on this clone: At the DNA level, this CDR3 is encoded by other sequences in the same sample as well. This chain links TRBV9 with TRBJ2-3; D may match TRBD1 or TRBD2 (5 bases each). The ends were cut back, 0 bases at V and 5 bases at J, with 7 bases in the middle. Per the germline V gene, CDR1 is SGDLS and CDR2 is YYNGEE. This CDR3 is 13 amino acids long. The CDR3 loop reads CASSVAGRDTQYF. CDR3 in DNA: TGTGCCAGCAGCGTAGCAGGGAGAGATACGCAGTATTTT.

With respect to this clone: This same CDR3 is encoded by further DNA sequences in the sample. CDR3 nucleotides: TGCAGCGTTGACCAGGGCTACGAGCAGTACTTC. Its protein is CSVDQGYEQYF. V usage is TRBV29-1 and J usage is TRBJ2-7, with D possibly TRBD1 on 5 matching bases. In germline, CDR1 is SQVTM, CDR2 ANQGSEA. The CDR3 has 11 amino acids. The germline V and J ends were trimmed by 3 bases and 3 bases, with 6 bases remaining between them.

The chain employs TRBV30 and TRBJ1-1; D gene uncertain. The V gene lost 3 bases and the J gene lost 1 base, with 12 bases spanning the gap. CDR3 length: 14 amino acids. Germline V CDR1 and CDR2: GTSNPN, SVGIG (reference sequence). The CDR3 DNA reads as TGTGCCTGGAGCCCAAGACTGGGGAACACTGAAGCTTTCTTT. It translates to CAWSPRLGNTEAFF.

The rearrangement joins TRBV25-1 to TRBJ2-5; 11 bases are shared with TRBD1. CDR1 MGHDK and CDR2 SYGVNS come from the germline V gene. V dropped 5 bases and J dropped 5; count of bases not matched to a gene: 7. The CDR3 length is 15 residues. The CDR3 DNA reads TGTGCCAGCAGTTGGGACAGGGGGGGTTTGGAGACCCAGTACTTC. It translates to CASSWDRGGLETQYF.

The chain has TRBV11-2 and TRBJ1-3, with D perhaps matching TRBD1 (5 bases). There are 16 residues in the CDR3. Germline V gives CDR1 SGHAT, CDR2 FQNNGV. Trimming removed 5 bases from V and 3 bases from J, with 17 bases in between. The CDR3 nucleotides read TGTGCCAGCAGCACTCTCGGCAGGGAGTTTGGAAACACCATATATTTT. As protein: CASSTLGREFGNTIYF.

J is TRBJ2-5 and V is TRBV30; TRBD2 is a possible D gene (6 bases). V gave up 0 bases and J gave up 1 base, with 6 bases separating them. Germline V CDR1 and CDR2: GTSNPN, SVGIG (reference sequence). CDR3 length: 13 amino acids. The CDR3 nucleotides are TGTGCCTGGAGTGTGGGAGGCCAAGAGACCCAGTACTTC. It encodes CAWSVGGQETQYF.

J is TRBJ1-1 and V is TRBV30, with D hard to call. The V end lost 1 base, the J end lost 6 bases, and 12 bases lay between the germline ends. CDR3 length: 13 residues. In germline, CDR1 is GTSNPN, CDR2 SVGIG (reference sequence). CDR3 DNA: TGTGCCTGGAGTGGGCCAGGAGGGCCTGAAGCTTTCTTT. Residues: CAWSGPGGPEAFF.

V usage is TRBV4-1 and J usage is TRBJ2-2; 9 bases agree with TRBD1. CDR1 and CDR2 from the germline V gene are MGHRA and YSYEKL. V trimming: 3 bases; J trimming: 3 bases; junction bases outside the gene matches: 5. CDR3 length: 16 residues. The CDR3 loop reads CASSQTGQGYTGELFF. DNA for the CDR3: TGCGCCAGCAGCCAGACGGGACAGGGATACACCGGGGAGCTGTTTTTT.

Turning to this clone: Relative to the germline gene, one junction end is altered; a read error may explain this. The chain combines TRBV7-7 with TRBJ2-3, with no clear D. Germline CDR1 SSHAT, CDR2 FNYEAQ (reference sequence). The length of the CDR3 is 13 residues. The CDR3: CASSLGLTDTQYF. The CDR3 DNA reads as TGTGCTAGCAGCCTGGGGTTGACAGATACGCAGTATTTT.

This chain's CDR3 is CASSRTTGAQWANVLTF. The CDR3, as DNA: TGTGCCAGCTCACGCACCACAGGGGCGCAGTGGGCCAACGTCCTGACTTTC. V gene TRBV18 combines with J gene TRBJ2-6; the match to TRBD1 covers 7 bases. CDR1 and CDR2 (germline): KGHSH, LQKENI. This CDR3 has 17 residues. V lost 4 bases, J lost 5 bases, and 11 bases stayed unmatched.

The chain recombines TRBV15 with TRBJ2-1; 8 bases fit TRBD1. Germline V gene data show CDR1 as LNHNV and CDR2 as YYDKDF (reference sequence). The trim removed 1 base at V and 8 bases at J, leaving 1 base unmatched. The CDR3 has 13 residues. This CDR3 is CATSRVQGDEQFF. CDR3 coding DNA: TGTGCCACCAGCAGAGTACAGGGGGATGAGCAGTTCTTC.